This TCR beta chain was profiled in a study of CD8 T cells in Susac syndrome. Across the study: At blood draw, Susac syndrome patients were therapy-naive, on corticosteroids, or on intravenous immunoglobulin alone. Overall study results and limits: The study acknowledged a relatively small number of individuals in its TCR sequencing and HLA analysis.

Regarding this clonotype: Its cognate antigen is unknown.

This CDR3 has 16 amino acids. V lost 4 bases and J lost 1; bases outside the gene matches: 4. Germline V gene sequence: CDR1 SGHAT, CDR2 FQNNGV. Random hexamers were used to reverse transcribe 0.5 to 1 ug of RNA. Amplification of TCR beta CDR3 was carried out by immunoSEQ multiplex PCR, which covered 54 Vbeta and 13 Jbeta segments. One entry per CDR3 protein, called by TCRdb with MiXCR from the immunoSEQ multiplex PCR reads. The table shows approximately 190,000 distinct CDR3 sequences, with approximately 95% occurring only once. The sample was CD4+ T cells from PBMCs. This receptor was taken from a human donor with Susac syndrome. The gene calls are TRBV11-2 and TRBJ2-3; 11 bases fit TRBD2. The chain's CDR3 is CASSSQGLAGTDTQYF. The CDR3, as DNA: TGTGCCAGCAGCTCCCAGGGACTAGCGGGCACAGATACGCAGTATTTT.